Below, 23 T cell receptor beta chains from the same sample are listed, as sequenced in a study of shared clonotypes between healthy human individuals. Clones were sequenced by immunoSEQ multiplex PCR, and TCRdb holds only the in-frame ones, with some missing. The data contain under 600,000 clones, about 80% of them singletons. The sequencing input was PBMCs. The origin of the receptors is a woman aged 40 to 50 in good health. Some clones in this sample may be carry-over from other donors' samples.

This chain links TRBV30 with TRBJ1-4; D perhaps matches TRBD1 (5 bases). The CDR3 runs to 13 residues. CDR1 and CDR2 (germline): GTSNPN, SVGIG (reference sequence). Trimming removed 2 bases from V and 7 bases from J, with 11 bases in between. CDR3 nucleotide sequence: TGTGCCTGGAGTTGGGGGGGGTTTGAAAAACTGTTTTTT. Protein: CAWSWGGFEKLFF.

This clone was counted between two and nine times. Written as DNA, the CDR3 is TGTGCCAGTGGGGTTGGAGGTTGGGGCACAGATACGCAGTATTTT. Protein: CASGVGGWGTDTQYF. The chain carries TRBV19 and TRBJ2-3; D possibly corresponds to TRBD2 (5 bases). CDR1 is LNHDA, CDR2 SQIVND, per germline (reference sequence). V was shortened by 8 bases and J by 1 base, with 16 bases between the two germline ends. This CDR3 is 15 amino acids long.

J is TRBJ1-5 and V is TRBV30; 8 bases agree with TRBD1. CDR1 and CDR2 (germline): GTSNPN, SVGIG (reference sequence). V lost 1 base, J lost 11 bases, and 10 bases stayed unmatched. The length of the CDR3 is 14 residues. As DNA, the CDR3 is TGTGCCTGGAGTGGGGACAGGCCACCCTCGGCCCAGCATTTT. Residues: CAWSGDRPPSAQHF.

This clone occurred once. This chain links TRBV15 with TRBJ2-3; TRBD1 aligns across 9 bases. CDR3 length: 15 amino acids. Germline V gene sequence: CDR1 LNHNV, CDR2 YYDKDF (reference sequence). V was clipped by 3 bases and J by 4 bases; unmatched bases: 5. As DNA, the CDR3 is TGTGCCACCAGCAGGGCCACAGGGGGCGCAGATACGCAGTATTTT. It is translated as CATSRATGGADTQYF.

In the case of this clone: A junction end diverges from the germline sequence, so it may reflect a read error. The V gene is TRBV10-3, the J gene TRBJ1-2, with D perhaps TRBD1 (5 bases). The CDR3 consists of 13 residues. Germline V gives CDR1 ENHRY, CDR2 SYGVKD. Written as DNA, the CDR3 is TGTGCCATCAGTGGGGCCCGGGACGGGTATGGTTTCTTC. Protein product: CAISGARDGYGFF.

This clone has ten or more counts. This sequence joins TRBV4-3 and TRBJ2-1; 12 nucleotides line up with TRBD2. V shed 0 bases and J 0 bases; nucleotides not matched to a gene: 12. This CDR3 has 21 residues. Looked up from germline, CDR1 is LGHNA and CDR2 is YSLEER. The CDR3 sequence: CASSQEDIPSGRVSSYNEQFF. The CDR3 DNA reads TGCGCCAGCAGCCAAGAAGATATCCCTAGCGGGAGGGTGAGCTCCTACAATGAGCAGTTCTTC.

This clone was recorded only once. The chain couples TRBV27 to TRBJ1-5; D remains unclear. This CDR3 comprises 18 residues. V shed 6 bases and J shed 2 bases, with 23 bases lying between them. The germline CDR1 and CDR2 sequences are MNHEY and SMNVEV (reference sequence). CDR3 sequence reads: CASSSLPSTSAGNQPQHF. As DNA, the CDR3 is TGTGCCAGCAGCTCACTACCCTCCACATCTGCCGGCAATCAGCCCCAGCATTTT.

The chain is built from TRBV6-5 and TRBJ1-4, with TRBD1 as a possible D gene (5 bases). CDR3 length: 15 amino acids. With 2 bases removed from V and 7 bases from J, the gap between germline ends came to 14 bases. Germline CDR1 MNHEY, CDR2 SVGAGI. DNA of the CDR3: TGTGCCAGCAGTTACGGCAGGGCGGGTGGTGAAAAACTGTTTTTT. Protein product: CASSYGRAGGEKLFF.

V and J are TRBV6-5 and TRBJ1-4; 7 bases fit TRBD1. The CDR3 has 14 amino acids. CDR1 and CDR2 (germline): MNHEY, SVGAGI. With V trimmed by 5 bases and J by 8 bases, 8 bases remained unmatched. CDR3 coding DNA: TGTGCCAGCAGTGAGCAGGGGGGAGGCGAAAAACTGTTTTTT. Encoded protein: CASSEQGGGEKLFF.

This chain uses TRBV29-1 with TRBJ2-3; tentative D call: TRBD2 (6 bases). The V end lost 1 base, the J end lost 4 bases, and 9 bases lay between the germline ends. The CDR3 totals 13 residues. Germline lookup yields CDR1 SQVTM and CDR2 ANQGSEA. CDR3 sequence: CSVEGAGPDTQYF. The CDR3 DNA sequence: TGCAGCGTTGAAGGGGCGGGACCAGATACGCAGTATTTT.

About this clone: A read error may explain this, as a much larger clone is one base away. The chain has TRBV29-1 and TRBJ1-1, with D hard to call. The ends were cut back, 4 bases at V and 0 bases at J, with 9 bases in the middle. The length of the CDR3 is 13 residues. Looked up from germline, CDR1 is SQVTM and CDR2 is ANQGSEA. CDR3 sequence: CSVGKAVNTEAFF. CDR3 nucleotide sequence: TGCAGCGTTGGTAAGGCTGTGAACACTGAAGCTTTCTTT.

Only one count was recorded for this clone. The chain has TRBV6-4 and TRBJ2-3; TRBD1 might be the D (6 bases). There are 18 residues in the CDR3. Trimming cost V 6 bases and J 3 bases, with 25 bases left between them. Germline CDR1 reads MRHNA; CDR2 reads SNTAGT. CDR3 in DNA: TGTGCCAGCAGCCAACTAAACCAGGGGTGGGCGCCTACAGATACGCAGTATTTT. It yields the protein CASSQLNQGWAPTDTQYF.

This clone has more than one count but fewer than ten. Distinct nucleotide sequences in the sample also encode this CDR3. The V gene is TRBV27, the J gene TRBJ2-2; 9 positions match TRBD1. This CDR3 contains 16 residues. Germline loops: CDR1 MNHEY, CDR2 SMNVEV (reference sequence). V lost 5 bases to trimming and J lost 5 bases; unmatched junction nucleotides: 9. The chain's CDR3 is CASSPDRQGVTGELFF. DNA of the CDR3: TGTGCCAGCAGTCCCGACCGACAGGGGGTTACCGGGGAGCTGTTTTTT.

As for this clone: Other DNA sequences of this sample code for an identical CDR3. The genes are TRBV5-1 and TRBJ2-3; perhaps TRBD2 as D (5 bases). CDR1 is SGHRS, CDR2 YFSETQ, per germline. The CDR3 totals 14 residues. V lost 2 bases and J 0 bases, leaving 7 bases between the germline ends. The CDR3 DNA sequence: TGCGCCAGCAGCTTTGGCGGGAGCACAGATACGCAGTATTTT. This sequence encodes CASSFGGSTDTQYF.

The V gene is TRBV29-1, the J gene TRBJ2-7, with 10 bases matching TRBD1. V was pared by 3 bases and J by 6 bases, with 5 bases of the junction left unmatched. The germline CDR1 and CDR2 sequences are SQVTM and ANQGSEA. This CDR3 has 13 residues. The CDR3 DNA sequence: TGCAGCGTTGACGAGGGACAGGGGCGCGAGCAGTACTTC. Translation gives CSVDEGQGREQYF.

The chain uses TRBV7-8 and TRBJ1-5; D uncertain. The CDR3 runs to 15 residues. V lost 2 bases and J 4 bases, leaving 12 bases between the germline ends. The germline CDR1 and CDR2 sequences are SGHVS and FQNEAQ. CDR3 sequence: CASSLLVSGNQPQHF. The CDR3 bases are TGTGCCAGCAGCTTACTAGTTTCGGGGAATCAGCCCCAGCATTTT.

J is TRBJ2-7 and V is TRBV6-6; D gene unclear. The CDR3 is made up of 14 amino acids. Germline V gene sequence: CDR1 MNHNY, CDR2 SVGAGI (reference sequence). Trimming took 3 bases from V and 6 from J, leaving 15 bases between them. The CDR3 region is CASSYSIGVGEQYF. Written as DNA, the CDR3 is TGTGCCAGCAGTTATTCTATTGGGGTTGGCGAGCAGTACTTC.

The chain couples TRBV14 to TRBJ2-7; D remains ambiguous. Trimming took off 4 bases at V and 8 bases at J, with 12 bases between the two ends. The V gene's germline CDR1 is SGHDN and CDR2 FVKESK. This CDR3 has 12 residues. CDR3 region: CASSLQIDQQYF. The CDR3 nucleotides read TGTGCCAGCAGCCTTCAAATAGATCAGCAGTACTTC.

This sequence joins TRBV7-2 and TRBJ2-1; D uncertain. Deletions cut 1 base from V and 7 bases from J, with 8 bases between. There are 13 residues in the CDR3. CDR1 SGHTA and CDR2 FQGNSA come from the germline V gene. This CDR3 is CASSLERSNEQFF. DNA for the CDR3: TGTGCCAGCAGCTTAGAACGTTCGAATGAGCAGTTCTTC.

This sequence joins TRBV11-3 and TRBJ1-5; 7 bases match TRBD1. The ends lost 5 bases at V and 4 bases at J; junction bases unmatched: 2. The CDR3 covers 13 residues. CDR1 is SGHNT, CDR2 YENEEA, per germline. CDR3 in amino acids: CASSRGPNQPQHF. The CDR3 DNA follows: TGTGCCAGCAGCAGGGGGCCAAATCAGCCCCAGCATTTT. Using reference TRBV11-3 and TRBJ1-5 for the parts outside the CDR3, the full variable domain is EAGVVQSPRYKIIEKKQPVAFWCNPISGHNTLYWYLQNLGQGPELLIRYENEEAVDDSQLPKDRFSAERLKGVDSTLKIQPAELGDSAVYLCASSRGPNQPQHFGDGTRLSIL.

The gene calls are TRBV9 and TRBJ2-2, with a possible D match to TRBD2 (5 bases). Between the trimmed V and J ends, which lost 4 bases and 0 bases, there was a span of 13 bases. The CDR3 extends over 16 amino acids. Germline CDR1 SGDLS, CDR2 YYNGEE. The CDR3 DNA follows: TGTGCCAGCAGCCCGATAGAGGGAGCGAACACCGGGGAGCTGTTTTTT. It is translated as CASSPIEGANTGELFF. The variable domain in full, completed from reference TRBV9 and TRBJ2-2, reads DSGVTQTPKHLITATGQRVTLRCSPRSGDLSVYWYQQSLDQGLQFLIQYYNGEERAKGNILERFSAQQFPDLHSELNLSSLELGDSALYFCASSPIEGANTGELFFGEGSRLTVL.

For this clone: A far larger clone is one nucleotide away, so this likely arose from a read error. The sample holds other DNA sequences that translate to the same CDR3. The J gene is TRBJ2-2, the V gene TRBV6-1; D is ambiguous. Per germline, CDR1 MNHNS and CDR2 SASEGT. The CDR3 covers 15 residues. The CDR3 DNA reads as TGTGCAAGCAGTGAAGAAGAAGGAAACACCGGGGAGCTGTTTTTT. Its protein product is CASSEEEGNTGELFF.

The rearrangement uses TRBV4-3 and TRBJ2-5, with D possibly matching TRBD2 (5 bases). This CDR3 contains 15 residues. V gave up 0 bases and J gave up 1 base, with 9 bases separating them. Germline lookup yields CDR1 LGHNA and CDR2 YSLEER. The CDR3 sequence is CASSQDHGSQETQYF. CDR3 DNA: TGCGCCAGCAGCCAAGATCATGGGAGCCAAGAGACCCAGTACTTC.